This TCR delta chain was found in a study of gamma-delta T cells after stem cell transplantation. With CATT, TCRdb re-called clones from the RT-PCR reads. The repertoire holds 11,000 to 15,000 delta-chain clones, with roughly a third as singletons. This clone was seen more than once but under ten times. The CDR3 runs 15 residues. The germline gives CDR1 GEAIGNYY, CDR2 EKD. Losses at the gene ends were 2 bases for V and 5 bases for J; bases not matched to a gene: 4. The sequenced material came from gamma-delta T cells. This chain connects TRDV2 to TRDJ2, with 10 positions matching TRDD3. This TCR was recovered from a human donor. It is not recorded whose cells these are; they may come from a transplant donor. The CDR3, as DNA: TGTGCCTGTGACAGACTGGGGGATCATACAGCACAACTCTTCTTT. Encoded protein: CACDRLGDHTAQLFF.